This entry features one T cell receptor beta chain sequence. Its specificity is not known. The data were obtained in a study of response to subunit inactivated influenza vaccine. Study-wide results and limits: Authors suggested that a seasonal influenza vaccination recruits few new T cells each time.

Germline assignment: CDR1 SGHDN and CDR2 FVKESK. Trimming removed 4 bases from V and 6 bases from J, with 16 bases in between. This CDR3 has 15 amino acids. Each CDR3 protein gets one entry after TCRdb re-called the RT-PCR reads with MiXCR. Here the sample spans fewer than 800,000 distinct CDR3 sequences, roughly 14% being singletons. This chain joins TRBV14 and TRBJ2-1, with D perhaps being TRBD1 or TRBD2 (5 bases each). The specimen was PBMCs from blood, collected roughly 13 days after vaccination. This clonotype was obtained from a man aged 45-60 years who received an inactivated influenza vaccine. DNA of the CDR3: TGTGCCAGCAGCCGTCTGGGGGAATGGGGCAATGAGCAGTTCTTC. Its protein is CASSRLGEWGNEQFF.